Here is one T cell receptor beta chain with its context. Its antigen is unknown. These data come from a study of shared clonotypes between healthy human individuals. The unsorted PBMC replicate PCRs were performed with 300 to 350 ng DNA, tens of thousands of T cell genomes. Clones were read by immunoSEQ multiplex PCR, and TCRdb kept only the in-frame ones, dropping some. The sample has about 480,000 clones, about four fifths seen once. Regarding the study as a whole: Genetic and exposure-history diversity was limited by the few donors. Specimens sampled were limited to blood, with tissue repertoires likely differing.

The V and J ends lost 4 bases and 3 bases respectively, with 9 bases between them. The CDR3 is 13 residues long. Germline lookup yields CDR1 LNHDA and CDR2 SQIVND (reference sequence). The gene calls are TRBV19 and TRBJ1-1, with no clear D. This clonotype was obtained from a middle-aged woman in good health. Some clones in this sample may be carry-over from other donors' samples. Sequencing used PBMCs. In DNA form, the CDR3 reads TGTGCCAGTAGTACCACCAGTGACACTGAAGCTTTCTTT. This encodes CASSTTSDTEAFF.